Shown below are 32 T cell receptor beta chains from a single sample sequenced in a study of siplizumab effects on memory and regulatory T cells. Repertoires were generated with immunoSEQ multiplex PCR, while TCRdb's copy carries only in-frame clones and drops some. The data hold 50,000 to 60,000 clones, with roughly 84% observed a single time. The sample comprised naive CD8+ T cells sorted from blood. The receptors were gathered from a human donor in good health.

CDR3 DNA: TGTGCCAGCAGCGCTGGGGGGACAGGGGCCGATAATGAAAAACTGTTTTTT. The encoded protein is CASSAGGTGADNEKLFF. This sequence joins TRBV7-3 and TRBJ1-4, with 10 bases matching TRBD1. The CDR3 extends over 17 amino acids. V lost 5 bases and J lost 4; bases outside the gene matches: 10. Germline V lookup: CDR1 SGHTA, CDR2 FQGTGA.

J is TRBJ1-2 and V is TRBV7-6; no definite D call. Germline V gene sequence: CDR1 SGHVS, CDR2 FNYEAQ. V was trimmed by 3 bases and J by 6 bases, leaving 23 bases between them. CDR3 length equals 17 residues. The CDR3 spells CASSFSAREGLVDGYTF. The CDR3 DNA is TGTGCCAGCAGCTTTTCAGCTCGGGAAGGGTTAGTCGATGGCTACACCTTC. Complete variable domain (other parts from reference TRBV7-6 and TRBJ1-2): GAGVSQSPRYKVTKRGQDVALRCDPISGHVSLYWYRQALGQGPEFLTYFNYEAQQDKSGLPNDRFSAERPEGSISTLTIQRTEQRDSAMYRCASSFSAREGLVDGYTFGSGTRLTVV.

In nucleotides, the CDR3 is TGTGCCAGCAGTGAACAGGCAGGACGAGCCTACAATGAGCAGTTCTTC. Residues: CASSEQAGRAYNEQFF. The rearrangement joins TRBV2 to TRBJ2-1, with unresolved D. V gave up 2 bases and J gave up 2 bases, with 13 bases separating them. The CDR3 is 16 amino acids. Germline V gives CDR1 SNHLY, CDR2 FYNNEI.

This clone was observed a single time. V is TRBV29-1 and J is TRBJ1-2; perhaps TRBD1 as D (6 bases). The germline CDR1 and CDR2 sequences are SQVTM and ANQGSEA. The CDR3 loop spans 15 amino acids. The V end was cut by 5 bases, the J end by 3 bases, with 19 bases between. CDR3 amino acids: CSVLVPQGLDYGYTF. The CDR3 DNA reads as TGCAGCGTTTTGGTGCCCCAGGGGCTCGACTATGGCTACACCTTC. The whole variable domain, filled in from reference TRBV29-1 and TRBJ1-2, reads SAVISQKPSRDICQRGTSLTIQCQVDSQVTMMFWYRQQPGQSLTLIATANQGSEATYESGFVIDKFPISRPNLTFSTLTVSNMSPEDSSIYLCSVLVPQGLDYGYTFGSGTRLTVV.

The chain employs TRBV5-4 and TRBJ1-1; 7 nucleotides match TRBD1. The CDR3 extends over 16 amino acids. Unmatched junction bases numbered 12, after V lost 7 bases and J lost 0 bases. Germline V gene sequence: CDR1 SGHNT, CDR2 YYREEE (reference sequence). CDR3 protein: CASVIPGQSMNTEAFF. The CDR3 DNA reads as TGTGCCAGCGTTATCCCGGGACAGTCCATGAACACTGAAGCTTTCTTT.

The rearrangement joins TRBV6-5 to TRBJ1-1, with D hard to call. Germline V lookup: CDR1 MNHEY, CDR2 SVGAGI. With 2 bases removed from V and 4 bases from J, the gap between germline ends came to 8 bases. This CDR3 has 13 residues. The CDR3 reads CASSYAEFTEAFF. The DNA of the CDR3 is TGTGCCAGCAGTTACGCTGAGTTCACTGAAGCTTTCTTT.

The CDR3 loop is CASSPLKREYEQYF. For the CDR3, the DNA is TGTGCCAGCAGCCCGTTGAAGCGGGAGTACGAGCAGTACTTC. The chain recombines TRBV21-1 with TRBJ2-7; the table's D call TRBD2 went unverified against the DNA. TRBV21-1 is a pseudogene locus. There are 14 residues in the CDR3.

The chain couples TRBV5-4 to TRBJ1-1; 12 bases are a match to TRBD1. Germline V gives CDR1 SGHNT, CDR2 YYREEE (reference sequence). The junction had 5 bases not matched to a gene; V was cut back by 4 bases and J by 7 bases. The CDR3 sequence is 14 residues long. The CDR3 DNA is TGTGCCAGCAGCCCGGGACAGGGGGCATTTGAAGCTTTCTTT. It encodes CASSPGQGAFEAFF.

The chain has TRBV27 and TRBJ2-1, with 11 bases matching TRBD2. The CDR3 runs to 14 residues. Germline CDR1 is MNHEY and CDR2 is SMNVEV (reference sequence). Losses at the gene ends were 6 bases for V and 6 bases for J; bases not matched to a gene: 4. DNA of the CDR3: TGTGCCAGCAGCCTAGGACTAGCGGGCAATGAGCAGTTCTTC. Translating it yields CASSLGLAGNEQFF.

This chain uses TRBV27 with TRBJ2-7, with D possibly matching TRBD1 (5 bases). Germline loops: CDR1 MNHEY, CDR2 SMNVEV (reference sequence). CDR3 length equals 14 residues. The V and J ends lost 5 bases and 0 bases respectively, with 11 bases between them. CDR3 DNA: TGTGCCAGCAGTGTGTCAGGGATCTCCTACGAGCAGTACTTC. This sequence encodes CASSVSGISYEQYF.

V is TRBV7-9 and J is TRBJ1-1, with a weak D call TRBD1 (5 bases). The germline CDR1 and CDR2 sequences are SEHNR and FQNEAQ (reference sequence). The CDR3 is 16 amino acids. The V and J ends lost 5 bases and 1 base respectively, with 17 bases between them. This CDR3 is CASSITRGGKNTEAFF. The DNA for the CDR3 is TGTGCCAGCAGCATCACCCGGGGGGGGAAGAACACTGAAGCTTTCTTT.

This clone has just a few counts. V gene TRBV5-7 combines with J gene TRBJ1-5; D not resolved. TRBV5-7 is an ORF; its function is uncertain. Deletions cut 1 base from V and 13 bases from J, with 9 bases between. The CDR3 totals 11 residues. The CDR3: CASSLTTLQHF. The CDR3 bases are TGTGCCAGCAGCTTGACAACCCTACAGCATTTT.

The CDR3 DNA reads as TGCAGCGTTGATAAGACCTACAATGAGCAGTTCTTC. It yields the protein CSVDKTYNEQFF. This chain joins TRBV29-1 and TRBJ2-1; D not certain. CDR1 is SQVTM and CDR2 is ANQGSEA in the germline V gene. V lost 3 bases to trimming and J lost 2 bases, with 5 bases between them. The CDR3 runs 12 residues.

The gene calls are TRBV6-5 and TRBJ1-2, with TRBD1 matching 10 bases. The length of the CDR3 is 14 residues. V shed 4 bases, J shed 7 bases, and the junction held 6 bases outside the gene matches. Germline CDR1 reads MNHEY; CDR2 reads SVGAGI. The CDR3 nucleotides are TGTGCCAGCAGTTGGACAGGGGGAGGTAGTGGCTACACCTTC. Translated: CASSWTGGGSGYTF.

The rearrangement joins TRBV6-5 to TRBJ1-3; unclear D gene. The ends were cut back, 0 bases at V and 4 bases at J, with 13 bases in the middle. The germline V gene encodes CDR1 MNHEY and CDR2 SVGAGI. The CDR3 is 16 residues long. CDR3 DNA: TGTGCCAGCAGTTACTCCGGCAGTTCCCCGGGAAACACCATATATTTT. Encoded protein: CASSYSGSSPGNTIYF.

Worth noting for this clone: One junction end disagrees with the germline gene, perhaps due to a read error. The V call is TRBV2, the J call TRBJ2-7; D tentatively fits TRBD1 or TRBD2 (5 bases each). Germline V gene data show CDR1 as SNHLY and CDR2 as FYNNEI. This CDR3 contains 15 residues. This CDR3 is CAGSDWGLSSYEQYF. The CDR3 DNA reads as TGTGCCGGCAGTGATTGGGGGTTAAGCTCCTACGAGCAGTACTTC.

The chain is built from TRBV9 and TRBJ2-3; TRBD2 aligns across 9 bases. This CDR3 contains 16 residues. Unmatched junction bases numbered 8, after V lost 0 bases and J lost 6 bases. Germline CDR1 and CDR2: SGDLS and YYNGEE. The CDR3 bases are TGTGCCAGCAGCGTAGTGGGACTAGCTCTTTCTGATACGCAGTATTTT. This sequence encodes CASSVVGLALSDTQYF.

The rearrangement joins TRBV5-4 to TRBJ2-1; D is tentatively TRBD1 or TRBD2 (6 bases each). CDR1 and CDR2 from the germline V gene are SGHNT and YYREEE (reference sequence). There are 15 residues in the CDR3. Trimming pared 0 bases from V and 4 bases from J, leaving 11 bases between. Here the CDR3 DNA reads TGTGCCAGCAGCTTGGGTAGGGGGGAATACAATGAGCAGTTCTTC. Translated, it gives CASSLGRGEYNEQFF.

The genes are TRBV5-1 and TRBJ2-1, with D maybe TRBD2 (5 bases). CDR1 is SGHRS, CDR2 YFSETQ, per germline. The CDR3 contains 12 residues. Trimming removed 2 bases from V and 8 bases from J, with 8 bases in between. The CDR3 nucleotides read TGCGCCAGCAGCTTCGGAGGAGATGAGCAGTTCTTC. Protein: CASSFGGDEQFF. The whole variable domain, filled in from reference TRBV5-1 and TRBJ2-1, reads KAGVTQTPRYLIKTRGQQVTLSCSPISGHRSVSWYQQTPGQGLQFLFEYFSETQRNKGNFPGRFSGRQFSNSRSEMNVSTLELGDSALYLCASSFGGDEQFFGPGTRLTVL.

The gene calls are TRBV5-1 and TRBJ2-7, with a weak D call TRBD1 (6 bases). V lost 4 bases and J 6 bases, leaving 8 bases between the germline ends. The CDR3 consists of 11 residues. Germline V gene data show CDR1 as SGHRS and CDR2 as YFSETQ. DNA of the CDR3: TGCGCCAGCAGCAAGACAGGCGAGCAGTACTTC. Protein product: CASSKTGEQYF.

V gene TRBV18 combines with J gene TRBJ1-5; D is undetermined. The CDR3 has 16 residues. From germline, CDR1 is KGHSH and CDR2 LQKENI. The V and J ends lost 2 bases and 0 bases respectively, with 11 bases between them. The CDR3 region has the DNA TGTGCCAGCTCACCAGGGAGCCAGGATAGCAATCAGCCCCAGCATTTT. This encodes CASSPGSQDSNQPQHF.

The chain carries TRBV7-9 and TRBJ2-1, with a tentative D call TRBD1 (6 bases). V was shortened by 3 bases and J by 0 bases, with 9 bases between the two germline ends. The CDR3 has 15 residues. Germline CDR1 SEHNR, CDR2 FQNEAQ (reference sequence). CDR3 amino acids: CASSLPGASYNEQFF. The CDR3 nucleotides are TGTGCCAGCAGCTTGCCAGGGGCCTCCTACAATGAGCAGTTCTTC.

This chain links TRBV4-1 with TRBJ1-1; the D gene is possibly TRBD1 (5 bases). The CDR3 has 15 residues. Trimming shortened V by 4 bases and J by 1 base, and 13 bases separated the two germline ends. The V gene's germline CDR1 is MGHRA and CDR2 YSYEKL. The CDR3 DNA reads TGCGCCAGCAGCCTACGAGTGACAGCGAACACTGAAGCTTTCTTT. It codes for CASSLRVTANTEAFF.

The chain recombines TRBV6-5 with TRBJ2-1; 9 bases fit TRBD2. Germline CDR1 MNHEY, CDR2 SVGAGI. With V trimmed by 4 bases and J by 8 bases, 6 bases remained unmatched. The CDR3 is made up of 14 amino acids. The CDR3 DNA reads TGTGCCAGCAGTTTAAGCGGGAGGTTAGATGAGCAGTTCTTC. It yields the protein CASSLSGRLDEQFF.

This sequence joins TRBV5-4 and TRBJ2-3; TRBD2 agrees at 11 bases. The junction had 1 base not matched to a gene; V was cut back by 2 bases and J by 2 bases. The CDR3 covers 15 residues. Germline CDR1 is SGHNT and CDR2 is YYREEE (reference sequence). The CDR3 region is CASSLLAGDTDTQYF. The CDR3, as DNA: TGTGCCAGCAGCTTACTAGCGGGGGACACAGATACGCAGTATTTT.

The CDR3 here is CATSRDEGEGQPQHF. CDR3 nucleotide sequence: TGTGCCACCAGCAGAGATGAGGGGGAGGGGCAGCCCCAGCATTTT. This chain uses TRBV15 with TRBJ1-5; tentatively, D is TRBD1 (6 bases). Trimming stripped 0 bases from V and 7 bases from J, with 13 bases between. The CDR3 length is 15 residues. In germline, CDR1 is LNHNV, CDR2 YYDKDF (reference sequence).

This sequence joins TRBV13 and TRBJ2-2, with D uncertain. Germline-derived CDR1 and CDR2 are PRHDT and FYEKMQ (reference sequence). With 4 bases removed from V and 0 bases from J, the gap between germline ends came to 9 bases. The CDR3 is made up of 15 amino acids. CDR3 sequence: CASSSYGPNTGELFF. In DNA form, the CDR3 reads TGTGCCAGCAGCTCCTATGGTCCGAACACCGGGGAGCTGTTTTTT.

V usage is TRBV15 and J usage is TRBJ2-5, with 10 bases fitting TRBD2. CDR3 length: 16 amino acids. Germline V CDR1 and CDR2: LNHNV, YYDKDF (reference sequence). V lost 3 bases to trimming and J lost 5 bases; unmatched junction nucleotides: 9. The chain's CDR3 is CATSRSAGGPGETQYF. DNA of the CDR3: TGTGCCACCAGCAGGTCAGCGGGAGGGCCGGGTGAGACCCAGTACTTC. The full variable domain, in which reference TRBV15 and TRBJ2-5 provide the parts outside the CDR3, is DAMVIQNPRYQVTQFGKPVTLSCSQTLNHNVMYWYQQKSSQAPKLLFHYYDKDFNNEADTPDNFQSRRPNTSFCFLDIRSPGLGDTAMYLCATSRSAGGPGETQYFGPGTRLLVL.

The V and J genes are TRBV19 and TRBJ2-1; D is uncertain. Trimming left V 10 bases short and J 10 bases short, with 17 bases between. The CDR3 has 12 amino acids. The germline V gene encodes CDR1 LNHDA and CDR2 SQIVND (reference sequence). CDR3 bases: TGTGCCACCAGTTTGCCGGCCGGGGAGCAGTTCTTC. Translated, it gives CATSLPAGEQFF.

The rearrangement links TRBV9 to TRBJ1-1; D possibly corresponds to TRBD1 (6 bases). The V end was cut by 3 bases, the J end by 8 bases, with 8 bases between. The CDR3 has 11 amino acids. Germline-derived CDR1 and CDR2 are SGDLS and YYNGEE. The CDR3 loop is CASSATGEAFF. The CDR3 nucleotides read TGTGCCAGCAGCGCTACAGGGGAAGCTTTCTTT.

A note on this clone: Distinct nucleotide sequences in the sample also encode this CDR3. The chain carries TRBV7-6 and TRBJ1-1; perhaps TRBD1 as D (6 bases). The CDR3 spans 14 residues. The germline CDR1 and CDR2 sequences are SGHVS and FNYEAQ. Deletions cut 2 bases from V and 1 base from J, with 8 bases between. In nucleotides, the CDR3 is TGTGCCAGCAGCTTACAGGGGAGGAACACTGAAGCTTTCTTT. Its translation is CASSLQGRNTEAFF.

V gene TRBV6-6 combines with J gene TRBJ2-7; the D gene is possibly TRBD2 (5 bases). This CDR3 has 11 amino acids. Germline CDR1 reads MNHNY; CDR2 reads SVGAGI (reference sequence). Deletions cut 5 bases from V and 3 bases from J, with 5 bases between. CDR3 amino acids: CASSEGYEQYF. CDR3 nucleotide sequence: TGTGCCAGCAGTGAGGGCTACGAGCAGTACTTC.